Listed below are T cell receptor beta chains from one sample, sequenced in a study of shared clonotypes between healthy human individuals. Some clones are missing from TCRdb's copy, which holds only in-frame ones; the method was immunoSEQ multiplex PCR. The profile shows about 960,000 clones, 60% to 85% of them singletons. Sequencing was done on a sample of memory CD4+ T cells sorted from blood. The receptors were sampled from a young man in good health. Each CDR3 is given with its conserved first and last residue. The D gene is left open where the match is weak. Clone size is given for some rows only: seen once, a few or many times, or a class if the clone is expanded.

V gene,J gene,clone size,D gene,CDR3 protein,CDR3 DNA
TRBV27,TRBJ1-5,few,-,CASSTQGGQPQHF,TGTGCCAGCAGTACTCAGGGAGGTCAGCCCCAGCATTTT
TRBV9,TRBJ2-5,-,TRBD2,CASSPGSSGVQETQYF,TGTGCCAGCAGCCCAGGAAGTAGCGGGGTTCAAGAGACCCAGTACTTC
TRBV9,TRBJ2-3,-,TRBD2,CASSVGGLAGRGDTQYF,TGTGCCAGCAGCGTAGGGGGACTAGCGGGAAGGGGAGATACGCAGTATTTT
TRBV28,TRBJ2-3,-,-,CASSSHVGQTDTQYF,TGTGCCAGCAGTTCGCACGTCGGACAGACAGATACGCAGTATTTT
TRBV6-1,TRBJ1-4,-,-,CASSAQKTGVLLEKLFF,TGTGCCAGCAGTGCCCAGAAGACAGGAGTATTGTTAGAAAAACTGTTTTTT
TRBV29-1,TRBJ1-6,-,-,CSGRTDYNSPLHF,TGCAGCGGGCGGACAGACTATAATTCACCCCTCCACTTT
TRBV2,TRBJ1-5,-,-,CASMRVQNQPQHF,TGTGCCAGCATGAGGGTTCAAAATCAGCCCCAGCATTTT
TRBV7-8,TRBJ1-5,-,-,CASSLRGADYQPQHF,TGTGCCAGCAGCTTAAGGGGCGCGGACTATCAGCCCCAGCATTTT
TRBV10-3,TRBJ1-1,-,-,CAIGPQGRGTEAFF,TGTGCCATCGGACCCCAGGGTCGGGGCACTGAAGCTTTCTTT
TRBV2,TRBJ2-7,once,-,CASILATNGEQYF,TGTGCCAGCATCCTAGCTACTAATGGCGAGCAGTACTTC
TRBV6-1,TRBJ2-1,-,-,CASSEPSHGVYNEQFF,TGTGCCAGCAGTGAACCCAGCCACGGGGTCTACAATGAGCAGTTCTTC
TRBV5-1,TRBJ1-1,once,TRBD1,CASRVTGLGNTEAFF,TGCGCCAGCAGGGTGACAGGGTTGGGGAACACTGAAGCTTTCTTT
TRBV11-2,TRBJ1-6,few,-,CASSYTGTLNSPLHF,TGTGCCAGCAGCTATACCGGGACACTCAATTCACCCCTCCACTTT
TRBV5-4,TRBJ2-3,-,TRBD2,CASSFGLGADTQYF,TGTGCCAGCAGTTTCGGACTAGGGGCAGATACGCAGTATTTT
TRBV19,TRBJ2-1,-,TRBD2,CASKRDGHYNEQFF,TGTGCCAGTAAGCGGGACGGACACTACAATGAGCAGTTCTTC
TRBV5-1,TRBJ2-5,-,-,CASSLAAWQETQYF,TGCGCCAGCAGCTTGGCGGCGTGGCAAGAGACCCAGTACTTC
TRBV2,TRBJ2-2,-,TRBD1,CASKRDRLNTGELFF,TGTGCCAGCAAACGGGACAGGCTGAACACCGGGGAGCTGTTTTTT
TRBV6-5,TRBJ2-5,-,-,CASSLTRSGTQYF,TGTGCCAGCAGTCTGACAAGGAGTGGGACCCAGTACTTC
TRBV5-6,TRBJ1-5,few,TRBD1,CASSAGQNQPQHF,TGTGCCAGCAGCGCGGGACAGAATCAGCCCCAGCATTTT
TRBV7-5,TRBJ2-7,-,-,CASSLSGGTSYEQYF,TGTGCCAGCAGCCTTTCAGGGGGGACCTCCTACGAGCAGTACTTC
TRBV7-2,TRBJ1-2,-,-,CASTIGTNNGYTF,TGTGCCAGCACCATTGGGACGAACAATGGCTACACCTTC
TRBV4-2,TRBJ2-5,-,TRBD2,CASSQEGAGGLEETQYF,TGTGCCAGCAGCCAAGAGGGTGCGGGGGGGCTGGAAGAGACCCAGTACTTC
TRBV23-1,TRBJ2-7,-,-,CASSLATDEQYF,TGCGCCAGCAGTCTCGCTACCGACGAGCAGTACTTC
TRBV19,TRBJ2-3,-,TRBD1,CATRDRAFIDTQYF,TGTGCCACCAGGGACAGGGCGTTCATAGATACGCAGTATTTT
TRBV6-1,TRBJ1-2,-,-,CASSISRAGYTF,TGTGCCAGCAGTATCTCGCGTGCGGGCTACACCTTC
TRBV20-1,TRBJ2-7,-,-,CSARDLNEQYF,TGCAGTGCTCGTGACCTGAACGAGCAGTACTTC
TRBV18,TRBJ1-6,-,-,CASSASGTADPPLHF,TGTGCCAGCTCAGCAAGCGGGACGGCAGATCCACCCCTCCACTTT
TRBV6-5,TRBJ1-3,-,-,CASSTGLSGNTIYF,TGTGCCAGCTCCACAGGGCTCTCTGGAAACACCATATATTTT
TRBV19,TRBJ1-3,few,-,CASSRDSRSGNTIYF,TGTGCCAGTAGTAGGGACTCCCGGTCTGGAAACACCATATATTTT
TRBV27,TRBJ2-2,-,-,CASTQAGVITGELFF,TGTGCCAGCACCCAGGCCGGGGTGATCACCGGGGAGCTGTTTTTT
TRBV30,TRBJ2-7,-,-,CAWDREGYEQYF,TGTGCCTGGGACAGGGAGGGCTACGAGCAGTACTTC
TRBV2,TRBJ2-3,-,-,CASSAISSTDTQYF,TGTGCCAGCTCGGCTATATCTAGCACAGATACGCAGTATTTT
TRBV6-5,TRBJ2-7,once,-,CASSYSLGEQYF,TGTGCCAGCAGTTACTCCCTGGGCGAGCAGTACTTC
TRBV7-9,TRBJ2-1,few,-,CASSSSGPRRFF,TGTGCCAGCAGTTCCTCCGGGCCTAGGCGGTTCTTC
TRBV2,TRBJ2-1,-,TRBD2,CASRKGPGLVGHEQFF,TGTGCCAGCAGGAAGGGGCCGGGACTAGTGGGCCATGAGCAGTTCTTC
TRBV9,TRBJ1-3,-,TRBD1,CASSVGQPSSGNTIYF,TGTGCCAGCAGCGTGGGACAGCCGAGCTCTGGAAACACCATATATTTT
TRBV6-1,TRBJ1-6,-,TRBD1,CASSARDREGSPLHF,TGTGCCAGCAGTGCGCGAGACAGGGAGGGCTCACCCCTCCACTTT
TRBV15,TRBJ1-2,-,TRBD1,CATSRPGGADYYTF,TGTGCCACCAGCAGACCAGGGGGCGCGGATTACTACACCTTC
TRBV5-1,TRBJ2-2,-,-,CASTIPGTTNTGELFF,TGCGCCAGCACCATTCCCGGGACGACGAACACCGGGGAGCTGTTTTTT
TRBV6-5,TRBJ1-2,few,-,CASSSRGRSHGYTF,TGTGCCAGCAGTTCGCGGGGGCGCAGCCATGGCTACACCTTC
TRBV5-4,TRBJ2-5,-,TRBD2,CASSLDASGIQETQYF,TGTGCCAGCAGCTTGGACGCCAGCGGGATCCAAGAGACCCAGTACTTC